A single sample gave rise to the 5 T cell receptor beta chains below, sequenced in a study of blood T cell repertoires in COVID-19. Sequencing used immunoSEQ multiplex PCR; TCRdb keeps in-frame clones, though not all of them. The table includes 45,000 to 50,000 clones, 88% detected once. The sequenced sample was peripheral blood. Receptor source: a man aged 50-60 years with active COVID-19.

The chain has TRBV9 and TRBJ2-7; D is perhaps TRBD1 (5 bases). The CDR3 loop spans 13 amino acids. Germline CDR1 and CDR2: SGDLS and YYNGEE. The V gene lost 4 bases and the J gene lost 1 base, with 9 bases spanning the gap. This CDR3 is CASSRQGSYEQYF. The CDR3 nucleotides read TGTGCCAGCAGCAGGCAGGGTTCCTACGAGCAGTACTTC.

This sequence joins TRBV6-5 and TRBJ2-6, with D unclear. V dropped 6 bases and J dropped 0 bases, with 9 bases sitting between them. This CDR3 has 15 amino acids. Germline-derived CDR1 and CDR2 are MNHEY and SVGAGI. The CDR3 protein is CASSPRPSGANVLTF. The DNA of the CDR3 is TGTGCCAGCAGCCCGCGCCCCTCTGGGGCCAACGTCCTGACTTTC.

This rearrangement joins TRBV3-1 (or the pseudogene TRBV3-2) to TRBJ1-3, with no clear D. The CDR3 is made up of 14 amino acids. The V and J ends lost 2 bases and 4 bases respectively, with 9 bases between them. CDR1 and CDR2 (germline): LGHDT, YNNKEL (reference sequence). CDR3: CASSQQVTGNTIYF. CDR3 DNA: TGTGCCAGCAGCCAACAGGTTACAGGAAACACCATATATTTT.

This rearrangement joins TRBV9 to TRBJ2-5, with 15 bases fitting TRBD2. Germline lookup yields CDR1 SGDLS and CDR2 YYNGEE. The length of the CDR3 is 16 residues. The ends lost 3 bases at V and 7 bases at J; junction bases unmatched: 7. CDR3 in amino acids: CASSAPGLAGGVTQYF. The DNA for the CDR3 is TGTGCCAGCAGCGCACCGGGACTAGCGGGGGGAGTGACCCAGTACTTC.

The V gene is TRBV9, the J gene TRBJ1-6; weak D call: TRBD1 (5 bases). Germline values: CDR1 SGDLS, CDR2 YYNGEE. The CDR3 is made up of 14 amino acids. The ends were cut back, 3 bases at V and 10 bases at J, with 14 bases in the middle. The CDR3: CASSGAGGKSPLHF. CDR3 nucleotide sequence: TGTGCCAGCAGCGGGGCGGGGGGAAAATCACCCCTCCACTTT.